The 5 T cell receptor beta chains presented below share a single source sample, sequenced in a study of response to subunit inactivated influenza vaccine. TCRdb used MiXCR to reprocess the RT-PCR reads, holding one entry per CDR3 protein. The data show about 800,000 distinct CDR3 sequences, 20% to 25% seen once. The source material was PBMCs from blood, sampled less than 6 days after vaccination. These TCRs come from a man over 45 who received an inactivated influenza vaccine.

V is TRBV18 and J is TRBJ2-2; D is uncertain. Germline assignment: CDR1 KGHSH and CDR2 LQKENI. The CDR3 runs to 15 residues. Trimming cost V 0 bases and J 1 base, with 6 bases left between them. The CDR3 DNA sequence: TGTGCCAGCTCACCACCGACCGAGAACACCGGGGAGCTGTTTTTT. This codes for CASSPPTENTGELFF. Using reference TRBV18 and TRBJ2-2 for the parts outside the CDR3, the full variable domain is NAGVMQNPRHLVRRRGQEARLRCSPMKGHSHVYWYRQLPEEGLKFMVYLQKENIIDESGMPKERFSAEFPKEGPSILRIQQVVRGDSAAYFCASSPPTENTGELFFGEGSRLTVL.

The chain has TRBV20-1 and TRBJ2-3; maybe TRBD2 (6 bases). The CDR3 is made up of 14 amino acids. V lost 6 bases and J 1 base, leaving 14 bases between the germline ends. The V gene's germline CDR1 is DFQATT and CDR2 SNEGSKA (reference sequence). Here the CDR3 reads CSAERASGTDTQYF. Written as DNA, the CDR3 is TGCAGTGCGGAGCGGGCCTCTGGCACAGATACGCAGTATTTT.

This clonotype was observed a few times. The genes are TRBV7-3 and TRBJ1-1; TRBD1 agrees at 9 bases. The CDR3 covers 13 residues. Germline CDR1 SGHTA, CDR2 FQGTGA. The ends lost 5 bases at V and 5 bases at J; junction bases unmatched: 3. In nucleotides, the CDR3 is TGTGCCAGCAGCCGGACAGGGGAAACTGAAGCTTTCTTT. This translates into CASSRTGETEAFF.

The rearrangement links TRBV20-1 to TRBJ1-2; TRBD1 matches 7 bases. This CDR3 comprises 12 residues. With 1 base clipped from V and 8 bases from J, the junction kept 4 bases outside the gene matches. Germline-derived CDR1 and CDR2 are DFQATT and SNEGSKA (reference sequence). In DNA form, the CDR3 reads TGCAGTGCTAGAGGAACAGGGGAAGGCTACACCTTC. The encoded protein is CSARGTGEGYTF.

The sample holds many counts of this clonotype. The rearrangement joins TRBV12-3 or TRBV12-4 to TRBJ2-7; D tentatively fits TRBD1 or TRBD2 (5 bases each). The CDR3 is 13 amino acids. V was trimmed by 6 bases and J by 2 bases, leaving 11 bases between them. The CDR3 is CASRGTLTYEQYF. The CDR3 DNA is TGTGCCAGCAGGGGGACGTTGACCTACGAGCAGTACTTC.